This entry concerns a single T cell receptor (beta chain). These data come from a study of blood T cell repertoires in COVID-19. Turning to the study itself: Sites in the United States, Italy and Spain provided acute and convalescent COVID-19 samples. T cells, B-cell-depleted T cells, or PBMCs provided the cDNA or gDNA that served as material.

Per the study methods: Estimated nucleated cell counts came from reference gene primer amplification. TCRdb's table, derived via immunoSEQ multiplex PCR, lists solely in-frame clones and lacks some. For V, J and clone size, that table is used; D and trimming come from the DNA. The repertoire holds about 360,000 clones, with around 84% as singletons. CDR1 and CDR2 from the germline V gene are MNHEY and SVGAGI. J was trimmed by 10 bases and V by 7 bases; bases with no gene match: 9. The CDR3 has 15 amino acids. V gene TRBV6-5 combines with J gene TRBJ2-1; 14 positions match TRBD2. Sample: peripheral blood. The sequence was obtained from a human donor with acute or convalescent COVID-19. The donor label of this sample is uncertain. CDR3 coding DNA: TGTGCCAGCACCCCTGGGACTAGCGGGAGAGGGGAGCAGTTCTTC. Protein product: CASTPGTSGRGEQFF.